This is a list of T cell receptor beta chains from one sample in a study of blood T cell repertoires in COVID-19. Sequencing was performed with immunoSEQ multiplex PCR; in TCRdb, only in-frame clones are kept and a portion is missing. The table has about 260,000 clones, approximately 79% seen once; the top ten hold 3.5% to 5%. The specimen sequenced was PBMCs or T cells enriched from blood (not recorded which). The receptors were gathered from a man aged 25-40 years with acute COVID-19. CDR3s include the opening cysteine and the closing phenylalanine or tryptophan. The D gene is left open where the match is weak. Size tells how often a clone was seen (once, few, many) or the class of an expanded clone, and some rows leave it out.

cdr3_nt cdr3_aa j_call clone_size d_call v_call
TGTGCCAGCAGCTTCGATAGCGGGAGAAGAGGACCTAACAATGAGCAGTTCTTC CASSFDSGRRGPNNEQFF TRBJ2-1 NA TRBD2 TRBV7-8
TGTGCCAGTACAGAGGGCCGCTCCTCTGGAAACACCATATATTTT CASTEGRSSGNTIYF TRBJ1-3 NA NA TRBV19
TGTGCCAGCAGCTTAACGTTAACTGCGAAACACAATGAGCAGTTCTTC CASSLTLTAKHNEQFF TRBJ2-1 NA NA TRBV7-3
TGTGCCAGTAGTATTGAGTTTTCTGGAAACACCATATATTTT CASSIEFSGNTIYF TRBJ1-3 NA NA TRBV19
TGTGCCAGCAGCTTGCTCTTATCGGGGGACACTGAAGCTTTCTTT CASSLLLSGDTEAFF TRBJ1-1 NA NA TRBV5-4
TGTGCCACCAGTGCGGAGACAGGGCCCACCGGGGAGCTGTTTTTT CATSAETGPTGELFF TRBJ2-2 NA TRBD1 TRBV24-1
TGTGCTAGTGGTTTGATGAGCTCCTACAATGAGCAGTTCTTC CASGLMSSYNEQFF TRBJ2-1 NA NA TRBV12-5
TGTGCCAGCAGCCTGTGGGGGGGTGAAAAACTGTTTTTT CASSLWGGEKLFF TRBJ1-4 NA NA TRBV7-9
TGTGCCAGCTCCCCCGGGCAGGGAAAGAGACTGTTTTTT CASSPGQGKRLFF TRBJ1-4 once NA TRBV18
TGTGCCAGCAGTTTTGGAGCCACCTTC CASSFGATF TRBJ1-2 NA NA TRBV12-3/TRBV12-4
TGTGCCAGCAGCCGGGAGTTCTCTGGGGCCAACGTCCTGACTTTC CASSREFSGANVLTF TRBJ2-6 many NA TRBV3-1/TRBV3-2
TGTGCCACCAGTGCAGGCCCGGGACAGGCTCAGCCCCAGCATTTT CATSAGPGQAQPQHF TRBJ1-5 NA TRBD1 TRBV24-1
TGTGCCTGGAGTTGGGGACAGAGCAGCTCTGGAAACACCATATATTTT CAWSWGQSSSGNTIYF TRBJ1-3 NA TRBD1 TRBV30
TGTGCCAGCAGACCCGACAGACCGTCTGAAGCTTTCTTT CASRPDRPSEAFF TRBJ1-1 NA NA TRBV3-1/TRBV3-2
TGTGCCAGCAGTGATCTGGGAGGGGAGAACACTGAAGCTTTCTTT CASSDLGGENTEAFF TRBJ1-1 few NA TRBV2
TGCGCCAGCAGCTTGGACGGAGGTTTGACACCCCTCCACTTT CASSLDGGLTPLHF TRBJ1-6 once NA TRBV4-3
TGCAGCCATGAGCCCTTAGACAGGTCTGGACAAAAACTGTTTTTT CSHEPLDRSGQKLFF TRBJ1-4 NA NA TRBV29-1
TGCGCCAGCAGCCAATCTACTGTGAACACTGAAGCTTTCTTT CASSQSTVNTEAFF TRBJ1-1 NA NA TRBV4-1
TGTGCCAGTAGTATGGACAGGGCTTATAGCAATCAGCCCCAGCATTTT CASSMDRAYSNQPQHF TRBJ1-5 NA TRBD1 TRBV19
TGTGCCAGCAGTGACTCGGCGGGGGGAGCAGATACGCAGTATTTT CASSDSAGGADTQYF TRBJ2-3 NA TRBD2 TRBV6-4
TGCGCCAGCAGCGCTACCCGGGGACCCCTCCACTTT CASSATRGPLHF TRBJ1-6 NA NA TRBV5-1
TGCGCCAGCAGCCAAGATTCAGGAAGGGGGTACGGGAGGGCCCTGACCGGGGAGCTGTTTTTT CASSQDSGRGYGRALTGELFF TRBJ2-2 NA TRBD2 TRBV4-3
TGTGCCAGTAGGGGCCGGGAAGATCAGCCCCAGCATTTT CASRGREDQPQHF TRBJ1-5 NA NA TRBV19
TGCGCCAGCAGCTCCGAGAACCACAGGGGCACTGAAGCTTTCTTT CASSSENHRGTEAFF TRBJ1-1 NA TRBD1 TRBV5-1
TGTGCCTGGAGTGTTTTATCCTCACCCCTCCACTTT CAWSVLSSPLHF TRBJ1-6 NA NA TRBV30
TGTGCCACCAGCAGCCCCAGGGACAGGGGACGGGAGACCCAGTACTTC CATSSPRDRGRETQYF TRBJ2-5 NA TRBD1 TRBV15
TGTGCCAGCAGCTTTGAGTTGAACACTGAAGCTTTCTTT CASSFELNTEAFF TRBJ1-1 NA NA TRBV7-2
TGCGCCAGCAGCTGGATAGCGGGGGTAACAGAGACCCAGTACTTC CASSWIAGVTETQYF TRBJ2-5 once TRBD2 TRBV5-1
TGTGCCAGCAAGTGGCAGGGGGCAAATGAGCAGTTCTTC CASKWQGANEQFF TRBJ2-1 NA TRBD1 TRBV6-5
TGTGCCAGCAGCTCTGAGAACTATGGCTACACCTTC CASSSENYGYTF TRBJ1-2 NA NA TRBV11-2
TGTGCCACCAGTGACTTCGGACAGGGAGTCTACAATGAGCAGTTCTTC CATSDFGQGVYNEQFF TRBJ2-1 NA TRBD1 TRBV24-1
TGTGCCTGGACACCCGGCGGCCTTGGCACTGAAGCTTTCTTT CAWTPGGLGTEAFF TRBJ1-1 NA NA TRBV30
TGTGCCAGCAGCTTAACAGGGGTACTTGGAAACACCATATATTTT CASSLTGVLGNTIYF TRBJ1-3 NA TRBD1 TRBV5-4
TGTGCCAGCAGCCTAGAGTCGGTGGGCTACACCTTC CASSLESVGYTF TRBJ1-2 NA NA TRBV7-9
TGTGCCAGCAGCTTAGGGCAGGGTAGCTATGGCTACACCTTC CASSLGQGSYGYTF TRBJ1-2 NA NA TRBV7-9
TGTGCCAGCAGTGACGGGACTAGCACAGATACGCAGTATTTT CASSDGTSTDTQYF TRBJ2-3 medium-sized NA TRBV6-4
TGTGCCAGCAGTGATGGGCTAGCGGGGAAAGAGACCCAGTACTTC CASSDGLAGKETQYF TRBJ2-5 NA TRBD2 TRBV2
TGCGCCAGCAGCAAAAATCCGGGGGGTGAAGCTTTCTTT CASSKNPGGEAFF TRBJ1-1 NA NA TRBV4-3
TGTGCCAGTAGTCCTGTGGGACAAGAAAACACCGGGGAGCTGTTTTTT CASSPVGQENTGELFF TRBJ2-2 NA NA TRBV19
TGTGCCAGCAGTCTAGACAGGGCAGCTAACTATGGCTACACCTTC CASSLDRAANYGYTF TRBJ1-2 NA TRBD1 TRBV28
TGTGCCAGCACCCCGGGACAGGGCTTTAAAAAACTGTTTTTT CASTPGQGFKKLFF TRBJ1-4 NA TRBD1 TRBV28
TGTGCCACCAGCGGGCGAGTGAACACCGGGGAGCTGTTTTTT CATSGRVNTGELFF TRBJ2-2 NA NA TRBV15
TGTGCCAGCAGCTCCCCGGGACAGGTCAATACGCAGTATTTT CASSSPGQVNTQYF TRBJ2-3 NA TRBD1 TRBV7-8
TGTGCCTGGAGCCCCGAAGCGAGGAGCGAAAAACTGTTTTTT CAWSPEARSEKLFF TRBJ1-4 NA NA TRBV30
TGTGCCAGCAGCCCTACGGACCAGGGTGAAGCTTTCTTT CASSPTDQGEAFF TRBJ1-1 NA NA TRBV5-5
TGTGCCAGCAGCCCTACTAGCGGGAGAGTCCGGGAGTTCTTC CASSPTSGRVREFF TRBJ2-1 once TRBD2 TRBV9
TGCAGCGTTGGTATTAGCGGCGGAACCGGGGAGCTGTTTTTT CSVGISGGTGELFF TRBJ2-2 NA NA TRBV29-1
TGTGCCAGCAGTTTAGGCGGGGGCGGCACAGATACGCAGTATTTT CASSLGGGGTDTQYF TRBJ2-3 many NA TRBV6-5
TGTGCCAGCAGCTTAGACCCCAGGGTTTGGGAGACCCAGTACTTC CASSLDPRVWETQYF TRBJ2-5 NA NA TRBV7-2
TGTGCCAGCAGTGGGGGACAGGCCTACTCTGGAAACACCATATATTTT CASSGGQAYSGNTIYF TRBJ1-3 few TRBD1 TRBV6-1
TGTGCCAGCAGCTCCCTACCGGGAGTCGGGTACAATGAGCAGTTCTTC CASSSLPGVGYNEQFF TRBJ2-1 NA NA TRBV7-2